The 2 T cell receptor beta chains below were found in one sample sequenced in a study of T cell responses to AZD1222 COVID-19 vaccine. Only in-frame clones appear in the TCRdb table, and some are missing; sequencing was by immunoSEQ multiplex PCR. The table lists more than 100,000 clones, approximately 85% of them singletons. The sequences come from peripheral blood, collected 28 days after the second dose of the MenACWY control vaccine. These receptors were taken from an adult who received the MenACWY meningococcal vaccine as a control.

This clone appeared once. The rearrangement joins TRBV19 to TRBJ1-1; D uncertain. Germline V CDR1 and CDR2: LNHDA, SQIVND (reference sequence). The CDR3 contains 13 residues. V was cut by 5 bases and J by 0 bases, with 7 bases left in between. The CDR3 reads CASSSQMNTEAFF. In DNA form, the CDR3 reads TGTGCCAGTAGTTCCCAGATGAACACTGAAGCTTTCTTT.

The rearrangement uses TRBV5-4 and TRBJ1-2; the D is unclear. With 0 bases removed from V and 4 bases from J, the gap between germline ends came to 10 bases. The CDR3 loop spans 14 amino acids. Germline CDR1 is SGHNT and CDR2 is YYREEE (reference sequence). DNA of the CDR3: TGTGCCAGCAGCTTGGAGGGCATCTTCTATGGCTACACCTTC. The encoded protein is CASSLEGIFYGYTF.